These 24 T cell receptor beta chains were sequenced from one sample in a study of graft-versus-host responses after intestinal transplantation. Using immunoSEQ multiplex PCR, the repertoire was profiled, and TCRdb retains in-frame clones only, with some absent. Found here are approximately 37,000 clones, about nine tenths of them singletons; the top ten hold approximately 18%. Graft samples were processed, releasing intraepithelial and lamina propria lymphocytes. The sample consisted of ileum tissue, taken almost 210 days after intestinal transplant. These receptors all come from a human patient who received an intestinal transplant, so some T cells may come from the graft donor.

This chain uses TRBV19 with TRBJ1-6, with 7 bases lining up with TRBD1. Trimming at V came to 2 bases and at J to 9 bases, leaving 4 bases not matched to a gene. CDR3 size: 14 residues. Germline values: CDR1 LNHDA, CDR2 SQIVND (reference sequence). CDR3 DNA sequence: TGTGCCAGTAGTATAACCCAGGGGGGTTCACCCCTCCACTTT. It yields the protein CASSITQGGSPLHF.

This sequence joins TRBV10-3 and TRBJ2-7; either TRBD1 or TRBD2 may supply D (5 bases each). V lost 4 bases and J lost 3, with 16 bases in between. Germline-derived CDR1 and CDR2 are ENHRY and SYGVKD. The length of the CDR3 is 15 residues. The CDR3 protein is CAISGGRERHYEQYF. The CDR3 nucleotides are TGTGCCATCAGTGGGGGACGGGAAAGGCACTACGAGCAGTACTTC.

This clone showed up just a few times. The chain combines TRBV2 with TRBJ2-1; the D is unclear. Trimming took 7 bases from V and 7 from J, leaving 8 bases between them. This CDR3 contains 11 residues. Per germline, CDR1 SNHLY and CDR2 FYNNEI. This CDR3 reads CASITENEQFF. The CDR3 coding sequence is TGTGCCAGCATCACGGAGAATGAGCAGTTCTTC.

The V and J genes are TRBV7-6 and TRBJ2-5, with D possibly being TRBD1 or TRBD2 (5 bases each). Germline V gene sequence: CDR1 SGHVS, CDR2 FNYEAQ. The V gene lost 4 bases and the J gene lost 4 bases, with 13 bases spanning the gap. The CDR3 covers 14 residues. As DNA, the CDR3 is TGTGCCAGCAGCTCCGGGACCGCAACAGAGACCCAGTACTTC. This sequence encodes CASSSGTATETQYF.

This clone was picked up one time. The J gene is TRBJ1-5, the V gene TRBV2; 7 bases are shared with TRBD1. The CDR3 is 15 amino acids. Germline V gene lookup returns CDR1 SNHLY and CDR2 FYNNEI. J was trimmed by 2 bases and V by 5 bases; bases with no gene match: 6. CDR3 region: CASSLDREGNQPQHF. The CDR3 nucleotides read TGTGCCAGCAGTCTCGACAGGGAGGGCAATCAGCCCCAGCATTTT.

The CDR3 region has the DNA TGTGCCAGCAGTTACGGCCCTACTCTCACAGATACGCAGTATTTT. Its protein product is CASSYGPTLTDTQYF. The J gene is TRBJ2-3, the V gene TRBV6-5; D remains unclear. Germline V gene sequence: CDR1 MNHEY, CDR2 SVGAGI. V lost 2 bases, J lost 2 bases, and 11 bases lay in between. The CDR3 has 15 residues.

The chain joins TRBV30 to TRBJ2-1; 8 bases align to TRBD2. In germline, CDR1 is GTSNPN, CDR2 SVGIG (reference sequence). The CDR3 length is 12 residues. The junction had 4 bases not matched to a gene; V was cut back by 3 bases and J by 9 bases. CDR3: CAWSGGAREQFF. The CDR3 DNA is TGTGCCTGGAGCGGGGGGGCGCGTGAGCAGTTCTTC.

The CDR3, as DNA: TGTGCCAGCAGTTTCAGAGATCAGCCCCAGCATTTT. This codes for CASSFRDQPQHF. This rearrangement joins TRBV6-6 to TRBJ1-5; D ambiguous. The V end lost 4 bases, the J end lost 5 bases, and 6 bases lay between the germline ends. The germline V gene encodes CDR1 MNHNY and CDR2 SVGAGI (reference sequence). The CDR3 runs 12 residues.

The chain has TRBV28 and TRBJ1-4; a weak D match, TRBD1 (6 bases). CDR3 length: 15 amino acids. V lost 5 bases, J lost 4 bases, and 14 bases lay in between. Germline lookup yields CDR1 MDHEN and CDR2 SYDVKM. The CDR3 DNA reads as TGTGCCAGCAGTCCTTTACAGGGCCTTAATGAAAAACTGTTTTTT. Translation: CASSPLQGLNEKLFF.

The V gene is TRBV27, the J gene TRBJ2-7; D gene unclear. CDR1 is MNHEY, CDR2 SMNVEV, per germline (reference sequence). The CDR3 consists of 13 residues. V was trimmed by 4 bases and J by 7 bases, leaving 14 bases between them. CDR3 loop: CASSSADRREQYF. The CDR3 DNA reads TGTGCCAGCAGTTCGGCGGACCGGCGGGAGCAGTACTTC.

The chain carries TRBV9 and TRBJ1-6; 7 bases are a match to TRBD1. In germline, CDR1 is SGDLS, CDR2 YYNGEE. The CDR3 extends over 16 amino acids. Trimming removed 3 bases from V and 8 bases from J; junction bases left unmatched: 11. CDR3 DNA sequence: TGTGCCAGCAGCGCAGGTCCGCCAGGGGGGGATTCACCCCTCCACTTT. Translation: CASSAGPPGGDSPLHF.

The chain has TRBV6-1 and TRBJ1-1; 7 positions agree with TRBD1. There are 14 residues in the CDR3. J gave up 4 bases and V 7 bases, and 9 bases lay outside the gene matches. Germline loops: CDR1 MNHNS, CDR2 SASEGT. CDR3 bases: TGTGCCAGCAACGTAGGGGGCGGGGGCACTGAAGCTTTCTTT. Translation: CASNVGGGGTEAFF.

The CDR3 sequence: CASSFDFMNTGELFF. The CDR3 nucleotides are TGCGCCAGCAGCTTTGACTTCATGAACACCGGGGAGCTGTTTTTT. This sequence joins TRBV5-1 and TRBJ2-2; D call uncertain. This CDR3 contains 15 residues. Germline CDR1 reads SGHRS; CDR2 reads YFSETQ. V was shortened by 2 bases and J by 1 base, with 9 bases between the two germline ends.

In nucleotides, the CDR3 is TGTGCTAGTGGTTTGGACCGATCGGGGATGGGCGGCTACACCTTC. Residues: CASGLDRSGMGGYTF. The chain couples TRBV12-5 to TRBJ1-2; no clear D. The V gene lost 1 base and the J gene lost 8 bases, with 17 bases spanning the gap. The CDR3 extends over 15 amino acids. Germline V lookup: CDR1 LGHNT, CDR2 FRNRAP.

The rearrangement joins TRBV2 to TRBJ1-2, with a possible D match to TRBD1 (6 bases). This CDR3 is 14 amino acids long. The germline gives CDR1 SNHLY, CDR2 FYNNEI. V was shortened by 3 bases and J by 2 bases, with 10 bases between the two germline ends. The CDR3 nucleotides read TGTGCCAGCAGTGAGGGGGGCCCAAACTATGGCTACACCTTC. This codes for CASSEGGPNYGYTF. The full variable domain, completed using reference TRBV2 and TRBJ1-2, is EPEVTQTPSHQVTQMGQEVILRCVPISNHLYFYWYRQILGQKVEFLVSFYNNEISEKSEIFDDQFSVERPDGSNFTLKIRSTKLEDSAMYFCASSEGGPNYGYTFGSGTRLTVV.

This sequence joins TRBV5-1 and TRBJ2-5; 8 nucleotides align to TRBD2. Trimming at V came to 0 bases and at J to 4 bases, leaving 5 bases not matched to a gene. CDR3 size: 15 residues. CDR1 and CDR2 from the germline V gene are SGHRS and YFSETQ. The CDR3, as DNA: TGCGCCAGCAGCTTGGGACTAGCGATCCTAGAGACCCAGTACTTC. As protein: CASSLGLAILETQYF. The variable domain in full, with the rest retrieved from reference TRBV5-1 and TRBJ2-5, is KAGVTQTPRYLIKTRGQQVTLSCSPISGHRSVSWYQQTPGQGLQFLFEYFSETQRNKGNFPGRFSGRQFSNSRSEMNVSTLELGDSALYLCASSLGLAILETQYFGPGTRLLVL.

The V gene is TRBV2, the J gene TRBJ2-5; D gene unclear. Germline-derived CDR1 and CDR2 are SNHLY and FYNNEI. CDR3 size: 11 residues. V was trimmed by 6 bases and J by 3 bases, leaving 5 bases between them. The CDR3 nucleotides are TGTGCCAGCAGACCCGAAGAGACCCAGTACTTC. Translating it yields CASRPEETQYF.

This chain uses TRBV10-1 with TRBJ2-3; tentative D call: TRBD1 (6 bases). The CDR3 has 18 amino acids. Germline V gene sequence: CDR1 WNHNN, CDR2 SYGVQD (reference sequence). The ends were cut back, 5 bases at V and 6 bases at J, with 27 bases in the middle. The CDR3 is CASSSRGGRASSSDTQYF. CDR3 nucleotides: TGCGCCAGCAGTTCCAGGGGCGGTAGGGCCTCCTCCTCCGATACGCAGTATTTT.

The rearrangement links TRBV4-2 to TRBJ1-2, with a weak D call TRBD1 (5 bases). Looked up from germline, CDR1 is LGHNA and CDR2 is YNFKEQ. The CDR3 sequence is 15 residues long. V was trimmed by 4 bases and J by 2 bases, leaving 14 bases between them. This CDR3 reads CASSLGLASNYGYTF. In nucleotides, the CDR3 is TGTGCCAGCAGCCTGGGGCTGGCAAGCAACTATGGCTACACCTTC.

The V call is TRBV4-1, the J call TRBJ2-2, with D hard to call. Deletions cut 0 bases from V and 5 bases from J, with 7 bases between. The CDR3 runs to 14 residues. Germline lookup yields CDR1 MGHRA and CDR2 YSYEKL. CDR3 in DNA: TGCGCCAGCAGCCAAGATAGTGGAACCGGGGAGCTGTTTTTT. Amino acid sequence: CASSQDSGTGELFF.

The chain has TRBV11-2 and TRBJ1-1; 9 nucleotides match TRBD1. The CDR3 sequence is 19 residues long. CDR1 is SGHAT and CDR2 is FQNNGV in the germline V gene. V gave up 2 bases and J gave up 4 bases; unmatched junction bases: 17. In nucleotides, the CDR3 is TGTGCCAGCAGCTTATTGTCACCGGGACAGGGAGATTTGGGCACTGAAGCTTTCTTT. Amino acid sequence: CASSLLSPGQGDLGTEAFF.

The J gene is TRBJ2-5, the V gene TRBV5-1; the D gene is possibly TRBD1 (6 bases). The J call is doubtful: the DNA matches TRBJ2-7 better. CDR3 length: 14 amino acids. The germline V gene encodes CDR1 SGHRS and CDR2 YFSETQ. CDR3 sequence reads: CASSPAQGFHEQYF. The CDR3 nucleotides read TGCGCCAGCAGCCCGGCCCAGGGGTTCCACGAGCAGTACTTC.

CDR3 sequence: CASSPGQGYGELFF. CDR3 DNA: TGTGCCAGCAGCCCTGGACAGGGGTACGGGGAGCTGTTTTTT. The V call is TRBV5-4, the J call TRBJ2-2, with TRBD1 matching 9 bases. Germline-derived CDR1 and CDR2 are SGHNT and YYREEE (reference sequence). Trimming took 4 bases from V and 7 from J; bases not matched to a gene: 5. The CDR3 runs 14 residues.

CDR3 nucleotide sequence: TGCGCCAGCAGCCAACAGGGGGCTAGCTACGAGCAGTACTTC. Protein: CASSQQGASYEQYF. The chain recombines TRBV5-1 with TRBJ2-7, with 9 bases fitting TRBD1. This CDR3 is built from 14 residues. CDR1 SGHRS and CDR2 YFSETQ come from the germline V gene. V trimming: 4 bases; J trimming: 3 bases; junction bases outside the gene matches: 5.